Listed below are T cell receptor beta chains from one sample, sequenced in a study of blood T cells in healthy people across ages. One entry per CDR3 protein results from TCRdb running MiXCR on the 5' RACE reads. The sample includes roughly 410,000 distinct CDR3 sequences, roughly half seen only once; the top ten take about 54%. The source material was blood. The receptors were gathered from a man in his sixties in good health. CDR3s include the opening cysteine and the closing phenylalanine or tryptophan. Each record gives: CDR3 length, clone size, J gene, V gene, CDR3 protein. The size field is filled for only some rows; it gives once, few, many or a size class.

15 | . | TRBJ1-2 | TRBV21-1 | CASSKGKTGGAGYTF
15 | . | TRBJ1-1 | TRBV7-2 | CASSLGAGAAAVCFF
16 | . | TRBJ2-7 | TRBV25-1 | CASSECRTASSYEQYF
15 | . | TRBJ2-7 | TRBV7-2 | CASSPRRGSSHEQYF
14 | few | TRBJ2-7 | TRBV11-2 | CASSLMGGPYEQYF
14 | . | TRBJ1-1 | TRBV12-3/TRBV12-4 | CASSFQGLYTEAFF
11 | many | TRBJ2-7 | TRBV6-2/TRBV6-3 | CASSSGREQYF
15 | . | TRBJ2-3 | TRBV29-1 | CSVESIVGLTDTQYF
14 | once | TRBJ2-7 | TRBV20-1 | CSASGPGNSYEQYF
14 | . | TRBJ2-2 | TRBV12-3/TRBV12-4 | CASKRTANTRGLFF
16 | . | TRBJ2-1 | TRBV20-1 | CSARVPRTGGYNEQFF
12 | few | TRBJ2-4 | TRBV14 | CASSQARDIQYF
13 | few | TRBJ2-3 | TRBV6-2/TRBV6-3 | CASSAATWDTQYF
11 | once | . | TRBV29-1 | CSVVVTYEQYF
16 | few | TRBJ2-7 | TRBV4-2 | CASSQGEDGSGYEQYF
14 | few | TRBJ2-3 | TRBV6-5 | CASSRSGTTDTQYF
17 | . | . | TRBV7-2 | CASSRGTSGRAGYEQYF
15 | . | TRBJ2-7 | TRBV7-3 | CASSLSVGAANKQYF
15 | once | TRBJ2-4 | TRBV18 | CASSPSGGSGNIQYF
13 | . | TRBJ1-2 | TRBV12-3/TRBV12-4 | CASSPGVRYGYTF
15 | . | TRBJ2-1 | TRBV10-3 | CAISPPGTGGNEQFF
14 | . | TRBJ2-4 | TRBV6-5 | CASSLDRAKNIQYF
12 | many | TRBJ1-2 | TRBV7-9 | CASSLRDSGYTF
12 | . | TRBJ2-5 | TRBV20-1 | CSAKQGPYVQYF
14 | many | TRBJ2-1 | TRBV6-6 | CASSSGQEGNEQFF
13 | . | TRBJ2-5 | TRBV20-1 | CSARDGGVWEQYF
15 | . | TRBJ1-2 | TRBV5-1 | CASSPLTTGDYGYTF
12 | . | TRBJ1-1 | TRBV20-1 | CSASLGNTEAFF
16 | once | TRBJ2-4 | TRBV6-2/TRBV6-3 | CASSPNVGGAKNIQYF
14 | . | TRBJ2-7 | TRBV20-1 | CSASPLAGGGERYF
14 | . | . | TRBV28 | CASSLIGQGYEQYF
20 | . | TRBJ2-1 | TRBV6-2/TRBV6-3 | CASSPYTGTGFLNFVETQFF
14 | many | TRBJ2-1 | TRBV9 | CASSPRTSYNEQFF
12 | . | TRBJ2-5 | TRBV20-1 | CSARPTAETQYF
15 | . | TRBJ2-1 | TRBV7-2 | CASSRQGAVLDEQFF
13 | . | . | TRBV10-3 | CAIKRGREETQYF
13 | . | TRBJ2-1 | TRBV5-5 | CASTLTELNEQFF
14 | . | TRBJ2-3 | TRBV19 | CASIPDTSSVTQYF
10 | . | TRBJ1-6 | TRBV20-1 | CSAGGSPLHF
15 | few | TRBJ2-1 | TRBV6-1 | CASTGETSSYNEQFF
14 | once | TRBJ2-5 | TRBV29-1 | CSGPGLAGPGAQYF
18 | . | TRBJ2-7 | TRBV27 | CASSPKGLAGGRSYEQYF
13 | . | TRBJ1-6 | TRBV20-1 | CSVQGGEKSSLHF
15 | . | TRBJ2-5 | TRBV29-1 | CSVELPGQLQETQYF
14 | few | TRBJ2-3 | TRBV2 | CASSGLHSTDTQYF
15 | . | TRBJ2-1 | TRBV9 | CASSVEGTGYNEQFF
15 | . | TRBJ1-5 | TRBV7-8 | CASSLYGGGNQPQHF
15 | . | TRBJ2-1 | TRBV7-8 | CASSLGSGNYNEQFF